This TCR beta chain came from a study of blood T cell repertoires in COVID-19. Study-wide background: T cells, B-cell-depleted T cells, or PBMCs supplied cDNA or gDNA.

The germline CDR1 and CDR2 sequences are MGHRA and YSYEKL. The trim removed 4 bases at V and 1 base at J, leaving 6 bases unmatched. This CDR3 is 16 amino acids long. Donors in Cohort 3 who had recovered were those with two negative PCRs, healthcare professional clearance, or resolution of their symptoms. In the original analysis: Reference gene primers were amplified, and this amplification served to estimate nucleated cell counts. The assay was immunoSEQ multiplex PCR, and TCRdb's table has in-frame clones only and misses some. Clonal size and the V and J genes are those of that table, whereas D and trimming came from the DNA. The repertoire holds 140,000 to 150,000 clones, with over 70% as singletons.

This TCR was recovered from a man in his sixties who had recovered from COVID-19. Specimen: PBMCs or T cells enriched from blood (not recorded which). The J gene is TRBJ2-7, the V gene TRBV4-1, with TRBD1 matching 11 bases. As DNA, the CDR3 is TGCGCCAGCAGCCGTCCCCGGGACAGGGGGTCCTACGAGCAGTACTTC. Residues: CASSRPRDRGSYEQYF.